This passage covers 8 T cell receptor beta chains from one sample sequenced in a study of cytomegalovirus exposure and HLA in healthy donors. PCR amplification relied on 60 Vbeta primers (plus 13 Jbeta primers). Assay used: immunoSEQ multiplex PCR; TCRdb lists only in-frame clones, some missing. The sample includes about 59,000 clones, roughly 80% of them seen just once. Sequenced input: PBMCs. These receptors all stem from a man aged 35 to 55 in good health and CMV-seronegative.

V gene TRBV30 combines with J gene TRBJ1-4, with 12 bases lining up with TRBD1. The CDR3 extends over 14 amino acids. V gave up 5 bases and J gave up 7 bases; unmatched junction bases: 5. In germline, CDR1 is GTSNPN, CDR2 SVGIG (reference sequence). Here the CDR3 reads CAWGTGQGAEKLFF. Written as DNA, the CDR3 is TGTGCCTGGGGTACGGGACAGGGGGCTGAAAAACTGTTTTTT.

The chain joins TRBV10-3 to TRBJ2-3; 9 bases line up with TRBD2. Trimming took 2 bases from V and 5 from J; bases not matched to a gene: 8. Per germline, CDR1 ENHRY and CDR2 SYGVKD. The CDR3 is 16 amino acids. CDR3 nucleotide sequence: TGTGCCATCAGTGAGATGCGGGGGGGAGCAGGAGATACGCAGTATTTT. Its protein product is CAISEMRGGAGDTQYF.

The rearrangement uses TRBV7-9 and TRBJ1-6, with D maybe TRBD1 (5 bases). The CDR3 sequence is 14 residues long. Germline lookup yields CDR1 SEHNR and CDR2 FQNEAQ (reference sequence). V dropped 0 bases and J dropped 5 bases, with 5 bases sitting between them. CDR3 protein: CASSLAGDNSPLHF. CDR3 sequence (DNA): TGTGCCAGCAGCTTAGCAGGGGATAATTCACCCCTCCACTTT.

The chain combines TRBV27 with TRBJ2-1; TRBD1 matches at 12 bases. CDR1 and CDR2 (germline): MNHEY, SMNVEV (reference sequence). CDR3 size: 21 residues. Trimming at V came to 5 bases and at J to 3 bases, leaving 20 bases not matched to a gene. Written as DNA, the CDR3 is TGTGCCAGCAGTCTAGGTCGACCGGGACAGGGGGCAGGGACACACTACAATGAGCAGTTCTTC. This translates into CASSLGRPGQGAGTHYNEQFF.

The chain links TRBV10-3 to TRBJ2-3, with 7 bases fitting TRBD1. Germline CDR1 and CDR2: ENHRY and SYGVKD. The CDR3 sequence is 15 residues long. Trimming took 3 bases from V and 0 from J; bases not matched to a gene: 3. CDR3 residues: CAISEGDRSTDTQYF. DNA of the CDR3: TGTGCCATCAGTGAAGGGGACAGAAGCACAGATACGCAGTATTTT.

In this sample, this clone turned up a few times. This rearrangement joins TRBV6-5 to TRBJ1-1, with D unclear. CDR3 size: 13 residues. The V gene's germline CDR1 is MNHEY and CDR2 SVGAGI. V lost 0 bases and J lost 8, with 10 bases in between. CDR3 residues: CASSYSTGFEAFF. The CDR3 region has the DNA TGTGCCAGCAGTTACTCGACGGGATTCGAAGCTTTCTTT.

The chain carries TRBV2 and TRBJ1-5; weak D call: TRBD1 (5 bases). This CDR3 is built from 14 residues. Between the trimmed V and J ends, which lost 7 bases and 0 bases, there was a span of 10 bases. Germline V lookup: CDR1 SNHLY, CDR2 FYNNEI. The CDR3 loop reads CASKDTNSNQPQHF. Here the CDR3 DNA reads TGTGCCAGCAAGGACACTAATAGCAATCAGCCCCAGCATTTT.

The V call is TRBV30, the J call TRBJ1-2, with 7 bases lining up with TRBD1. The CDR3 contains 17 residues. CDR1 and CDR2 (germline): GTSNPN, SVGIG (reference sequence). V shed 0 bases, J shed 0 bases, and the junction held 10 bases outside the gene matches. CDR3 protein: CAWSVAGQTSTNYGYTF. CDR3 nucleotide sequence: TGTGCCTGGAGTGTGGCGGGACAGACCTCAACTAACTATGGCTACACCTTC.